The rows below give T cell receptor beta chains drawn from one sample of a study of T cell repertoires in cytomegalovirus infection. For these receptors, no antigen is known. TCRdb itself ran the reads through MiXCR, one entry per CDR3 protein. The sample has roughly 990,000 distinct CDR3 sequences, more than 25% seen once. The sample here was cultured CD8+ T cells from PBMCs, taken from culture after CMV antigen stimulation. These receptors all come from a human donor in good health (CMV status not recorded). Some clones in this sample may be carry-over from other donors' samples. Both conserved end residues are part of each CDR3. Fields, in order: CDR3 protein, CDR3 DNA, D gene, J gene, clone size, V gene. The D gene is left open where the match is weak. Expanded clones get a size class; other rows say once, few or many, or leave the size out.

CATRLAGRLYGYTF | TGTGCCACCCGGCTCGCGGGACGGCTCTATGGCTACACCTTC | NA | TRBJ1-2 | once | TRBV15
CASRTGMVGQPQHF | TGTGCCAGCAGAACAGGGATGGTGGGGCAGCCCCAGCATTTT | NA | TRBJ1-5 | NA | TRBV27
CASSSFGLRRDEQYF | TGTGCCAGCAGTTCTTTCGGGTTGCGTCGCGACGAGCAGTACTTC | NA | TRBJ2-7 | few | TRBV6-2/TRBV6-3
CSVGPGQTYEQYF | TGCAGCGTAGGCCCCGGACAGACCTACGAGCAGTACTTC | NA | TRBJ2-7 | NA | TRBV29-1
CASSPYRGTDGYTF | TGTGCCAGCAGTCCTTACCGGGGGACAGATGGCTACACCTTC | TRBD1 | TRBJ1-2 | NA | TRBV27
CASGGGIPNTGELFF | TGTGCCAGTGGAGGAGGGATACCGAACACCGGGGAGCTGTTTTTT | NA | TRBJ2-2 | many | TRBV7-8
CASSSASGGGNEQFF | TGTGCCAGCAGCTCCGCGTCCGGGGGGGGCAATGAGCAGTTCTTC | TRBD2 | TRBJ2-1 | NA | TRBV7-9
CASSFIASGTGELFF | TGTGCCAGCAGTTTTATAGCCTCAGGCACCGGGGAGCTGTTTTTT | NA | TRBJ2-2 | NA | TRBV12-3/TRBV12-4
CASSFNRVNGELFF | TGTGCCAGCAGCTTTAACAGGGTGAACGGGGAGCTGTTTTTT | NA | TRBJ2-2 | few | TRBV5-5
CASRRNRVTEAFF | TGTGCCAGCAGACGAAACAGGGTCACTGAAGCTTTCTTT | NA | TRBJ1-1 | few | TRBV28
CASSYLAGQLYNEQFF | TGTGCCAGCAGCTACCTAGCGGGGCAACTTTACAATGAGCAGTTCTTC | TRBD2 | TRBJ2-1 | few | TRBV11-2
CAGATNSNQPQHF | TGTGCCGGAGCGACTAATAGCAATCAGCCCCAGCATTTT | NA | TRBJ1-5 | few | TRBV6-6
CASSYLGFQETQYF | TGTGCCAGCAGTTACTTGGGGTTCCAAGAGACCCAGTACTTC | NA | TRBJ2-5 | NA | TRBV6-5
CASSTRSRDTQYF | TGTGCCAGCAGTACCCGGTCTCGGGATACGCAGTATTTT | NA | TRBJ2-3 | NA | TRBV27
CASSFSGDPYGYTF | TGTGCCAGCAGCTTCTCAGGGGACCCCTATGGCTACACCTTC | NA | TRBJ1-2 | NA | TRBV11-2
CASSPMGVSYEQYF | TGTGCCAGCAGCCCTATGGGAGTCTCCTACGAGCAGTACTTC | NA | TRBJ2-7 | many | TRBV7-6
CASSAQGSPTNYGYTF | TGTGCCAGCAGTGCACAGGGTAGCCCTACGAACTATGGCTACACCTTC | NA | TRBJ1-2 | few | TRBV28
CASSGGSYTF | TGTGCCAGCAGTGGGGGATCCTACACCTTC | NA | TRBJ1-2 | few | TRBV25-1
CASSPGRFWHF | TGTGCCAGCAGCCCGGGACGATTTTGGCACTTC | NA | TRBJ2-4 | NA | TRBV5-5
CASTHGNQPQHF | TGTGCCAGCACTCATGGCAATCAGCCCCAGCATTTT | NA | TRBJ1-5 | few | TRBV6-2/TRBV6-3